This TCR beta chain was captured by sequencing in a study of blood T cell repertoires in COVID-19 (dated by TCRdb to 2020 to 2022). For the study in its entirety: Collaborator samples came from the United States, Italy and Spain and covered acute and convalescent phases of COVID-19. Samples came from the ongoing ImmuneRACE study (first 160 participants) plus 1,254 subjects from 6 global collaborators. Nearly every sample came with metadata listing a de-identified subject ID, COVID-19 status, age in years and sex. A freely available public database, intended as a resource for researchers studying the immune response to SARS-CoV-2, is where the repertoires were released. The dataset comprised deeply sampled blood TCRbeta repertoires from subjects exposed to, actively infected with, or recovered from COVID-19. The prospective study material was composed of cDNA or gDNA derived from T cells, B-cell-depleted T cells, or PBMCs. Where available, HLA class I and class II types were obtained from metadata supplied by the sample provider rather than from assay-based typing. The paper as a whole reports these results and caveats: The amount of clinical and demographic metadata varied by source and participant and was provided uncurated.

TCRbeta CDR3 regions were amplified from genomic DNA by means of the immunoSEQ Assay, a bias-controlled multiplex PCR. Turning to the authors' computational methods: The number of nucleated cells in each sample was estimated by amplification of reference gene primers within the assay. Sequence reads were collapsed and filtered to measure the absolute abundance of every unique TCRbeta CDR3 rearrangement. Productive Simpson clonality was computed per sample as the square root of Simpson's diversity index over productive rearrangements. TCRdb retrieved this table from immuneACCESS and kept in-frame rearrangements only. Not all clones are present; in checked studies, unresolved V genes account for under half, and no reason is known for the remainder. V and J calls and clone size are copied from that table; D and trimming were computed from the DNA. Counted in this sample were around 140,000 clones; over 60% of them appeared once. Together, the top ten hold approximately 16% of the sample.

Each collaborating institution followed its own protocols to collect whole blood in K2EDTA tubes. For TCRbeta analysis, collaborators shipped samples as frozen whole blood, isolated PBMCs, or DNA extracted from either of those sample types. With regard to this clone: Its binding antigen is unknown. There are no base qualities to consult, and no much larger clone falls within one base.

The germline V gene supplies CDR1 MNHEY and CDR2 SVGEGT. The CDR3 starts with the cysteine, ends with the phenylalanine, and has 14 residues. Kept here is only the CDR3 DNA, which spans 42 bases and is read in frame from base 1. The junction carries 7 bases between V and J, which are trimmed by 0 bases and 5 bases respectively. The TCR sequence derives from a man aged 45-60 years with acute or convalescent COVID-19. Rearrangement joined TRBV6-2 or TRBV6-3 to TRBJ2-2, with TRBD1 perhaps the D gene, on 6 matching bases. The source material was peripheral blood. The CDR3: CASSYSRGTGELFF. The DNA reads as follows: TGTGCCAGCAGTTACTCGAGGGGGACCGGGGAGCTGTTTTTT.